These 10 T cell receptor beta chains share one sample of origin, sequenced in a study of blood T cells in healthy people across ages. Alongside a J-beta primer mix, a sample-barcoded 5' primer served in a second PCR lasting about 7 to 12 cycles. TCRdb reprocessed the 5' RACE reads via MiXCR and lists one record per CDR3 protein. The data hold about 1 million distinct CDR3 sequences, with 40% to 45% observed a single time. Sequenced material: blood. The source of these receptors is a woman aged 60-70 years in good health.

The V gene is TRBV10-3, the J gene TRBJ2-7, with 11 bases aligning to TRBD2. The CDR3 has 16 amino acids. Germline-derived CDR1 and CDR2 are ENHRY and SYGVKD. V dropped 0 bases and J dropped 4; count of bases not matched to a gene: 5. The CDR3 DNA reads TGTGCCATCAGTGAGTCGGCGACTAGCGGGGTTTACGAGCAGTACTTC. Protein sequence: CAISESATSGVYEQYF.

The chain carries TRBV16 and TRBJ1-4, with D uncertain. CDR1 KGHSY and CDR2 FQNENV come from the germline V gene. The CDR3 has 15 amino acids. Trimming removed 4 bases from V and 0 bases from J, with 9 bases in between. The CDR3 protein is CASSRSDTTNEKLFF. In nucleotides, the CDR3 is TGTGCCAGCAGCCGATCAGATACAACTAATGAAAAACTGTTTTTT. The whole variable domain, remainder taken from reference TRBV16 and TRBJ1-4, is GEEVAQTPKHLVRGEGQKAKLYCAPIKGHSYVFWYQQVLKNEFKFLISFQNENVFDETGMPKERFSAKCLPNSPCSLEIQATKLEDSAVYFCASSRSDTTNEKLFFGSGTQLSVL.

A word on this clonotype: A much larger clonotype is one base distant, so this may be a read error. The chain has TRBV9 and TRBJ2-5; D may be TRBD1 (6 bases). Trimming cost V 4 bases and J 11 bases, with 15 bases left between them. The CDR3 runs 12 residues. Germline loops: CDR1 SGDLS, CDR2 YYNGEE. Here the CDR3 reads CASSKGVGWQYF. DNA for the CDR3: TGTGCCAGCAGCAAGGGGGTGGGGTGGCAGTACTTC.

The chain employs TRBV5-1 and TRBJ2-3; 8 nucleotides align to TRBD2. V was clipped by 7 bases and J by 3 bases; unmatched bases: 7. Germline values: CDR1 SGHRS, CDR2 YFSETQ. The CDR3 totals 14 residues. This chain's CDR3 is CASGYERETDTQYF. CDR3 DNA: TGCGCCAGCGGATACGAGCGGGAGACAGATACGCAGTATTTT.

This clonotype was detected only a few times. In DNA, the CDR3 is TGCAGTGCTAGAGATCTCAGGAAAGCGGACTCCTACAATGAGCAGTTCTTC. It yields the protein CSARDLRKADSYNEQFF. The chain combines TRBV20-1 with TRBJ2-1; tentative D call: TRBD2 (5 bases). The CDR3 length is 17 residues. Deletions cut 0 bases from V and 0 bases from J, with 15 bases between. Looked up from germline, CDR1 is DFQATT and CDR2 is SNEGSKA (reference sequence).

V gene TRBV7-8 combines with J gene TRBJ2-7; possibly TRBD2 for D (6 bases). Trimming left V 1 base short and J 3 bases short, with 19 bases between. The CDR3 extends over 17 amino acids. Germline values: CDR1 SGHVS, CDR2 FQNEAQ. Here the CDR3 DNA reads TGTGCCAGCAGCTTAGATAAGGGGTGGGGGGATTTCTACGAGCAGTACTTC. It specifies CASSLDKGWGDFYEQYF. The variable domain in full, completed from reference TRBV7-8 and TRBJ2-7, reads GAGVSQSPRYKVAKRGQDVALRCDPISGHVSLFWYQQALGQGPEFLTYFQNEAQLDKSGLPSDRFFAERPEGSVSTLKIQRTQQEDSAVYLCASSLDKGWGDFYEQYFGPGTRLTVT.

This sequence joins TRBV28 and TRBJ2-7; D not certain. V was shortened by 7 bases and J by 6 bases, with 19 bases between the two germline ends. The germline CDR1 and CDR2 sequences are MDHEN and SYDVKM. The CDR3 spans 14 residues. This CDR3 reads CASNTKAPRSEQYF. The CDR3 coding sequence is TGTGCCAGCAACACCAAAGCGCCCAGAAGCGAGCAGTACTTC. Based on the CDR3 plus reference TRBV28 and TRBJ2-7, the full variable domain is DVKVTQSSRYLVKRTGEKVFLECVQDMDHENMFWYRQDPGLGLRLIYFSYDVKMKEKGDIPEGYSVSREKKERFSLILESASTNQTSMYLCASNTKAPRSEQYFGPGTRLTVT.

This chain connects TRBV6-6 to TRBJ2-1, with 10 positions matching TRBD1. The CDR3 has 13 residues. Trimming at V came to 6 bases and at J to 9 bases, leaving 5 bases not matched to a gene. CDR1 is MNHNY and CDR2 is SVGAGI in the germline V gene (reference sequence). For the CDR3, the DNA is TGTGCCAGCAGGCCGACAGGGGGCGGTGAGCAGTTCTTC. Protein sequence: CASRPTGGGEQFF.

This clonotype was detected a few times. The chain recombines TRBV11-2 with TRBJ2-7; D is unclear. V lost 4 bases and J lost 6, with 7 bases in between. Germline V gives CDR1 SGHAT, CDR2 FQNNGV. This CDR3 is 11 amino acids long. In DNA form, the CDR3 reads TGTGCCAGCAGCTCACTCTCCGAGCAGTACTTC. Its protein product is CASSSLSEQYF.

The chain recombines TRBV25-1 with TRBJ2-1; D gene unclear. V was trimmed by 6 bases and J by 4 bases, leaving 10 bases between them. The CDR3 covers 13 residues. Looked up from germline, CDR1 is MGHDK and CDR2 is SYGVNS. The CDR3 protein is CASSSAAYNEQFF. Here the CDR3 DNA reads TGTGCCAGCAGCAGTGCAGCATACAATGAGCAGTTCTTC.